This TCR beta chain originates from a study of blood T cell repertoires in COVID-19. Overall study context: Samples came from the United States, Italy and Spain, spanning acute and convalescent COVID-19. From T cells, B-cell-depleted T cells, or PBMCs came the material, which was cDNA or gDNA.

In the source study's methods: Estimates of nucleated cell counts were drawn from the amplification of reference gene primers. The assay was immunoSEQ multiplex PCR, and TCRdb's table has in-frame clones only and misses some. V and J calls and clone size come straight from that table; D and trimming were deduced from the DNA. The repertoire includes about 240,000 clones, roughly 85% of them detected once, and 3% to 4% sits in the top ten. The junction had 8 bases not matched to a gene; V was cut back by 4 bases and J by 0 bases. CDR1 is LGHNA and CDR2 is YSLEER in the germline V gene. This CDR3 is built from 17 residues.

The sequence came from a woman between 18 and 29 years old with acute or convalescent COVID-19. Sequencing used peripheral blood. The chain carries TRBV4-3 and TRBJ1-3, with 8 bases fitting TRBD1. CDR3 bases: TGCGCCAGCAGCCGAACAGGGGGACTTAGCTCTGGAAACACCATATATTTT. Encoded protein: CASSRTGGLSSGNTIYF.